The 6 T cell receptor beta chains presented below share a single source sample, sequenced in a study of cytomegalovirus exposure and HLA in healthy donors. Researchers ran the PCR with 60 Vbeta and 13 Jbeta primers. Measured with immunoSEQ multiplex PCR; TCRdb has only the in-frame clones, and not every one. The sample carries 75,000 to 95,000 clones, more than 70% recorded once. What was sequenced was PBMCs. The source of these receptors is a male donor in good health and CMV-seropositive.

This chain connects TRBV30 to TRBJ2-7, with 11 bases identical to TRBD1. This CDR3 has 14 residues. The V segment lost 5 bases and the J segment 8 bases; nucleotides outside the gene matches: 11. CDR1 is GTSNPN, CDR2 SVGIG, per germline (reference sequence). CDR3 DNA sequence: TGTGCCTGGGGTCAACCCGGGACAGGGGGTAAGCAGTACTTC. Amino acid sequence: CAWGQPGTGGKQYF.

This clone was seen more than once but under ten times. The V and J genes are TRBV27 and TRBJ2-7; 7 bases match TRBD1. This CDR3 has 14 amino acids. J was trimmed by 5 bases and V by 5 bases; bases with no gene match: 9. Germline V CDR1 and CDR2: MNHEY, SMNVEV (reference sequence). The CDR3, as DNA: TGTGCCAGCAGTGCCACGCCGGGACAGAACGAGCAGTACTTC. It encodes CASSATPGQNEQYF.

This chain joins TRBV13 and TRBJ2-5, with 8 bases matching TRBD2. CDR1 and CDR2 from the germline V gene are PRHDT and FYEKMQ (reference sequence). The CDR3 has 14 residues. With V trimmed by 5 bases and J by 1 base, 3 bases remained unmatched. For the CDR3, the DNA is TGTGCCAGCAGCGCCGGGGGGGGCCAAGAGACCCAGTACTTC. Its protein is CASSAGGGQETQYF.

CDR3 nucleotide sequence: TGTGCCAGCAGCCAAGAATTCTCAGGGGCGAATGAAAAACTGTTTTTT. Its translation: CASSQEFSGANEKLFF. This sequence joins TRBV14 and TRBJ1-4; tentative D call: TRBD1 (6 bases). Germline-derived CDR1 and CDR2 are SGHDN and FVKESK. This CDR3 spans 16 amino acids. Deletions cut 0 bases from V and 5 bases from J, with 13 bases between.

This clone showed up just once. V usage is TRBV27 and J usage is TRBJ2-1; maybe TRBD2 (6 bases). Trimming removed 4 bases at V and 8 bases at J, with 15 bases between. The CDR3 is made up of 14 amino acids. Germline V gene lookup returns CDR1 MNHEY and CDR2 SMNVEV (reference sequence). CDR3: CASSSVLALDEQFF. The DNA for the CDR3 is TGTGCCAGCAGTTCGGTACTAGCTCTAGATGAGCAGTTCTTC.

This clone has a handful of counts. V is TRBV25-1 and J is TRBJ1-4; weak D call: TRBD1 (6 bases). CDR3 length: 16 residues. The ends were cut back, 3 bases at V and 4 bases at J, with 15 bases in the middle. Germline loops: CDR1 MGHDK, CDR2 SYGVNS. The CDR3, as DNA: TGTGCCAGCAGTGACACACAGGGTGCTCTTAATGAAAAACTGTTTTTT. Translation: CASSDTQGALNEKLFF.